These 28 T cell receptor beta chains originate from one sample sequenced in a study of T cell repertoires in cytomegalovirus infection. A single record per CDR3 protein comes from TCRdb applying MiXCR to the reads. The sample records 370,000 or so distinct CDR3 sequences, about 35% being singletons. These receptors' targets are unknown. The sequencing here drew on cultured PBMCs, taken from culture after CMV antigen stimulation. These TCRs come from a human donor in good health (CMV status not recorded). Some clones in this sample may be carry-over from other donors' samples.

The CDR3 reads CASSFEWDLRAEAFF. The CDR3 DNA reads as TGTGCCAGCAGTTTTGAGTGGGACCTGCGCGCTGAAGCTTTCTTT. The rearrangement uses TRBV28 and TRBJ1-1, with a tentative D call TRBD1 (5 bases). V was pared by 3 bases and J by 6 bases, with 17 bases between. This CDR3 spans 15 amino acids. The germline CDR1 and CDR2 sequences are MDHEN and SYDVKM.

The chain recombines TRBV18 with TRBJ1-1; D remains ambiguous. Germline lookup yields CDR1 KGHSH and CDR2 LQKENI. The CDR3 sequence is 15 residues long. The V end lost 2 bases, the J end lost 3 bases, and 13 bases lay between the germline ends. DNA for the CDR3: TGTGCCAGCTCACCAAGCACCAGGTCCGACACTGAAGCTTTCTTT. Encoded protein: CASSPSTRSDTEAFF.

This chain links TRBV29-1 with TRBJ2-7, with 7 positions matching TRBD2. V trimming: 7 bases; J trimming: 5 bases; junction bases outside the gene matches: 8. CDR1 is SQVTM, CDR2 ANQGSEA, per germline. The CDR3 spans 12 residues. The CDR3 is CSGAGLWNEQYF. Here the CDR3 DNA reads TGCAGCGGAGCGGGACTTTGGAACGAGCAGTACTTC.

This rearrangement joins TRBV30 to TRBJ2-1; 7 bases fit TRBD1. The CDR3 loop spans 13 amino acids. V trimming: 0 bases; J trimming: 5 bases; junction bases outside the gene matches: 1. The germline V gene has CDR1 GTSNPN and CDR2 SVGIG (reference sequence). CDR3 DNA sequence: TGTGCCTGGAGTGTGACAGGGAACAATGAGCAGTTCTTC. This sequence encodes CAWSVTGNNEQFF. Full variable domain (remainder filled in from reference TRBV30 and TRBJ2-1): SQTIHQWPATLVQPVGSPLSLECTVEGTSNPNLYWYRQAAGRGLQLLFYSVGIGQISSEVPQNLSASRPQDRQFILSSKKLLLSDSGFYLCAWSVTGNNEQFFGPGTRLTVL.

This clonotype was recorded only once. V is TRBV27 and J is TRBJ2-1, with TRBD1 matching 11 bases. V was pared by 5 bases and J by 9 bases, with 6 bases of the junction left unmatched. The germline CDR1 and CDR2 sequences are MNHEY and SMNVEV (reference sequence). The CDR3 contains 14 residues. For the CDR3, the DNA is TGTGCCAGCAGTCCCGGACAGGGGGCGGGTGAGCAGTTCTTC. It translates to CASSPGQGAGEQFF.

The table lists this clonotype with a few counts. The chain uses TRBV28 and TRBJ2-7; 12 bases fit TRBD2. This CDR3 comprises 15 residues. Germline V gives CDR1 MDHEN, CDR2 SYDVKM. Losses at the gene ends were 5 bases for V and 4 bases for J; bases not matched to a gene: 6. This CDR3 is CASSQTSGSAYEQYF. The CDR3 DNA follows: TGTGCCAGCAGTCAGACTAGCGGGAGCGCGTACGAGCAGTACTTC.

The V gene is TRBV20-1, the J gene TRBJ2-1; possible D gene TRBD2, 5 bases. Germline lookup yields CDR1 DFQATT and CDR2 SNEGSKA (reference sequence). V was trimmed by 4 bases and J by 4 bases, leaving 20 bases between them. This CDR3 contains 16 residues. CDR3 nucleotides: TGCAGTGCTACCCGACTACTCCACGCAAATTACAATGAGCAGTTCTTC. Translating gives CSATRLLHANYNEQFF.

V and J are TRBV27 and TRBJ1-2, with unresolved D. V dropped 6 bases and J dropped 8 bases, with 13 bases sitting between them. CDR1 MNHEY and CDR2 SMNVEV come from the germline V gene (reference sequence). There are 12 residues in the CDR3. The CDR3 bases are TGTGCCAGCAGAGGCGGGCTCGACGGCTACACCTTC. This codes for CASRGGLDGYTF.

The chain is built from TRBV12-3 or TRBV12-4 and TRBJ2-7; tentatively, D is TRBD2 (5 bases). The CDR3 consists of 12 residues. Trimming took off 2 bases at V and 4 bases at J, with 6 bases between the two ends. The CDR3 region is CASSLSGYEQYF. CDR3 DNA: TGTGCCAGCAGTTTAAGCGGTTACGAGCAGTACTTC.

This clonotype was counted only a few times. The chain couples TRBV7-6 to TRBJ2-1, with 7 bases identical to TRBD1. The CDR3 totals 18 residues. Germline CDR1 is SGHVS and CDR2 is FNYEAQ. The ends lost 1 base at V and 6 bases at J; junction bases unmatched: 15. CDR3 DNA: TGTGCCAGCAGCTTAGTGAGACGGACAGGCAAGCGTACCAATGAGCAGTTCTTC. Protein sequence: CASSLVRRTGKRTNEQFF.

In its sample, this clonotype was seen a few times. This rearrangement joins TRBV2 to TRBJ1-5, with D possibly TRBD1 on 6 matching bases. CDR1 is SNHLY, CDR2 FYNNEI, per germline. V gave up 6 bases and J gave up 4 bases, with 16 bases separating them. This CDR3 is 15 amino acids long. The CDR3 loop reads CASRQDRTTNQPQHF. The CDR3 nucleotides read TGTGCCAGCAGACAAGACAGGACTACTAATCAGCCCCAGCATTTT. The full variable domain, with the rest looked up from reference TRBV2 and TRBJ1-5, is EPEVTQTPSHQVTQMGQEVILRCVPISNHLYFYWYRQILGQKVEFLVSFYNNEISEKSEIFDDQFSVERPDGSNFTLKIRSTKLEDSAMYFCASRQDRTTNQPQHFGDGTRLSIL.

This chain links TRBV14 with TRBJ2-6, with unresolved D. CDR1 and CDR2 from the germline V gene are SGHDN and FVKESK. V lost 1 base, J lost 0 bases, and 1 base lay in between. The CDR3 covers 14 residues. CDR3 in amino acids: CASSQVSGANVLTF. In DNA form, the CDR3 reads TGTGCCAGCAGCCAAGTCTCTGGGGCCAACGTCCTGACTTTC.

The chain is built from TRBV5-1 and TRBJ2-3; 9 nucleotides align to TRBD1. The CDR3 spans 15 residues. The J segment lost 3 bases and the V segment lost 4 bases, leaving 6 bases of the junction unmatched. The V gene's germline CDR1 is SGHRS and CDR2 YFSETQ. CDR3 amino acids: CASSPDRGATDTQYF. The CDR3 DNA follows: TGCGCCAGCAGCCCGGACAGGGGCGCAACAGATACGCAGTATTTT.

This clonotype was seen at least ten times. The chain employs TRBV7-2 and TRBJ1-5; no firm D call. The V gene's germline CDR1 is SGHTA and CDR2 FQGNSA. Trimming left V 1 base short and J 5 bases short, with 3 bases between. The CDR3 covers 12 residues. CDR3 protein: CASSLGHQPQHF. CDR3 DNA: TGTGCCAGCAGCTTAGGACATCAGCCCCAGCATTTT. Drawing the rest from reference TRBV7-2 and TRBJ1-5, the complete variable domain is GAGVSQSPSNKVTEKGKDVELRCDPISGHTALYWYRQSLGQGLEFLIYFQGNSAPDKSGLPSDRFSAERTGGSVSTLTIQRTQQEDSAVYLCASSLGHQPQHFGDGTRLSIL.

This chain joins TRBV19 and TRBJ2-3; 14 nucleotides line up with TRBD2. With V trimmed by 3 bases and J by 2 bases, 7 bases remained unmatched. Germline lookup yields CDR1 LNHDA and CDR2 SQIVND (reference sequence). There are 18 residues in the CDR3. The chain's CDR3 is CASSIRGLAGGSTDTQYF. The DNA for the CDR3 is TGTGCCAGTAGTATCAGAGGACTAGCGGGAGGTTCCACAGATACGCAGTATTTT.

This sequence joins TRBV6-5 and TRBJ2-7, with D perhaps matching TRBD1 or TRBD2 (6 bases each). The germline gives CDR1 MNHEY, CDR2 SVGAGI. V was pared by 2 bases and J by 0 bases, with 11 bases between. This CDR3 comprises 15 residues. The CDR3 loop reads CASSYRRGSSYEQYF. The CDR3 DNA is TGTGCCAGCAGTTACAGGAGGGGGAGCTCCTACGAGCAGTACTTC.

The chain recombines TRBV7-2 with TRBJ2-5; 7 nucleotides align to TRBD2. V trimming: 4 bases; J trimming: 10 bases; junction bases outside the gene matches: 6. The germline V gene has CDR1 SGHTA and CDR2 FQGNSA. This CDR3 comprises 12 residues. In DNA, the CDR3 is TGTGCCAGCAGCTCCGCGGGGGTGGACCAGTACTTC. Its translation is CASSSAGVDQYF.

The rearrangement uses TRBV20-1 and TRBJ1-5, with no clear D. V was trimmed by 4 bases and J by 3 bases, leaving 7 bases between them. The germline V gene has CDR1 DFQATT and CDR2 SNEGSKA (reference sequence). The CDR3 sequence is 12 residues long. The CDR3 loop reads CSATSPNQPQHF. As DNA, the CDR3 is TGCAGTGCTACCAGCCCCAATCAGCCCCAGCATTTT.

This clonotype came up once. Its ends do not fully match the called genes, so a read error is possible. V gene TRBV6-1 combines with J gene TRBJ2-5; 7 nucleotides align to TRBD2. The CDR3 is 16 amino acids. Germline loops: CDR1 MNHNS, CDR2 SASEGT. CDR3 sequence reads: CASNEAGSPGQETQYF. In DNA form, the CDR3 reads TGTGCCAGCAATGAAGCGGGAAGCCCGGGCCAAGAGACCCAGTACTTC.

This clonotype came up a few times. The CDR3, as DNA: TGTGCCAGCAGTCGACTAGCGGGAGCTCGCACAGATACGCAGTATTTT. It codes for CASSRLAGARTDTQYF. The gene calls are TRBV6-4 and TRBJ2-3, with TRBD2 matching 12 bases. Losses at the gene ends were 5 bases for V and 1 base for J; bases not matched to a gene: 4. Germline-derived CDR1 and CDR2 are MRHNA and SNTAGT. The CDR3 has 16 residues.

V and J are TRBV25-1 and TRBJ1-2; D not certain. The CDR3 is 13 amino acids. In germline, CDR1 is MGHDK, CDR2 SYGVNS. V lost 4 bases and J 8 bases, leaving 14 bases between the germline ends. DNA for the CDR3: TGTGCCAGCAGTGGGGATATAAGGAGCGGCTACACCTTC. Amino acid sequence: CASSGDIRSGYTF.

This clonotype was seen only a few times. J is TRBJ2-7 and V is TRBV12-3 or TRBV12-4; 14 bases are a match to TRBD2. After removal of 6 bases from V and 3 bases from J, the junction contained 7 bases not matched to a gene. This CDR3 is 16 amino acids long. CDR3 region: CASRALGLAGVYEQYF. Written as DNA, the CDR3 is TGTGCCAGCAGGGCCTTGGGACTAGCGGGAGTCTACGAGCAGTACTTC.

The gene calls are TRBV11-2 and TRBJ2-3; D remains ambiguous. This CDR3 comprises 13 residues. Trimming removed 1 base at V and 5 bases at J, with 7 bases between. The V gene's germline CDR1 is SGHAT and CDR2 FQNNGV. CDR3 in DNA: TGTGCCAGCAGCTTAGGCCAGGTAGATACGCAGTATTTT. Residues: CASSLGQVDTQYF.

This chain uses TRBV7-2 with TRBJ2-5; the D call may be TRBD1 or TRBD2 (5 bases each). This CDR3 has 12 residues. Between the trimmed V and J ends, which lost 4 bases and 7 bases, there was a span of 10 bases. Germline V lookup: CDR1 SGHTA, CDR2 FQGNSA. The CDR3 nucleotides are TGTGCCAGCAGCTCCCAGGGAGTGACCCAGTACTTC. Protein: CASSSQGVTQYF. Full variable domain (remainder filled in from reference TRBV7-2 and TRBJ2-5): GAGVSQSPSNKVTEKGKDVELRCDPISGHTALYWYRQSLGQGLEFLIYFQGNSAPDKSGLPSDRFSAERTGGSVSTLTIQRTQQEDSAVYLCASSSQGVTQYFGPGTRLLVL.

This chain uses TRBV15 with TRBJ2-7; D is unclear. This CDR3 comprises 13 residues. V shed 1 base and J shed 0 bases, with 4 bases lying between them. From germline, CDR1 is LNHNV and CDR2 YYDKDF (reference sequence). The CDR3 protein is CATSRGVSYEQYF. CDR3 in DNA: TGTGCCACCAGCAGAGGGGTCTCCTACGAGCAGTACTTC.

There are a few counts of this clonotype. The V call is TRBV5-1, the J call TRBJ1-1; a weak D match, TRBD1 (6 bases). Trimming shortened V by 0 bases and J by 4 bases, and 10 bases separated the two germline ends. Per the germline V gene, CDR1 is SGHRS and CDR2 is YFSETQ. The CDR3 consists of 14 residues. This chain's CDR3 is CASSLVSRGTEAFF. The CDR3 bases are TGCGCCAGCAGCTTGGTCAGCAGGGGCACTGAAGCTTTCTTT.

The chain is built from TRBV6-6 and TRBJ2-7; D gene unclear. Germline CDR1 and CDR2: MNHNY and SVGAGI (reference sequence). The CDR3 contains 15 residues. Deletions cut 0 bases from V and 6 bases from J, with 15 bases between. The CDR3 sequence: CASSYSAGSNTEQYF. The CDR3 region has the DNA TGTGCCAGCAGTTACTCGGCCGGATCCAACACCGAGCAGTACTTC.

The chain couples TRBV7-2 to TRBJ2-3; D may match TRBD1 or TRBD2 (6 bases each). Germline-derived CDR1 and CDR2 are SGHTA and FQGNSA. This CDR3 comprises 14 residues. Trimming stripped 7 bases from V and 0 bases from J, with 11 bases between. The CDR3 bases are TGTGCCAGCAAAGGGGGGATGAGCACAGATACGCAGTATTTT. Its translation: CASKGGMSTDTQYF.